The rows below give T cell receptor beta chains drawn from one sample of a study of cytotoxic CD8 clonotypes in ibrutinib-treated CLL. Produced via immunoSEQ multiplex PCR; TCRdb's table is partial and in-frame only. The repertoire holds about 50,000 clones, with roughly 83% as singletons. This sample comprised PBMCs, obtained after 24 months of ibrutinib treatment. The origin of the receptors is a human donor with chronic lymphocytic leukemia. Both conserved end residues are part of each CDR3. The D gene is left open where the match is weak. The size field is filled for only some rows; it gives once, few, many or a size class.

>TRBV6-1|NA|TRBJ2-3|NA
CASSEGTDTQYF
TGTGCCAGCAGTGAGGGCACAGATACGCAGTATTTT
>TRBV10-1|NA|TRBJ2-5|NA
CASSDGEETQYF
TGCGCCAGCAGTGACGGGGAAGAGACCCAGTACTTC
>TRBV11-1|NA|TRBJ2-1|TRBD2
CASSQDQAGVDEQFF
TGTGCCAGCAGCCAGGATCAGGCGGGAGTAGATGAGCAGTTCTTC
>TRBV19|NA|TRBJ2-7|TRBD2
CASSRRLARDYEQYF
TGTGCCAGTAGTAGAAGACTAGCGCGTGACTACGAGCAGTACTTC
>TRBV10-2|NA|TRBJ1-5|TRBD1
CASSATGDGNQPQHF
TGCGCCAGCAGTGCGACAGGGGACGGCAATCAGCCCCAGCATTTT
>TRBV10-2|few|TRBJ1-2|NA
CASSVNYGYTF
TGCGCCAGCAGCGTCAATTATGGCTACACCTTC
>TRBV7-3|NA|TRBJ2-3|NA
CASSDKRGGDTQYF
TGTGCCAGCAGCGATAAACGTGGGGGAGATACGCAGTATTTT
>TRBV9|once|TRBJ2-3|NA
CASSGPVLSTDTQYF
TGTGCCAGCAGCGGGCCGGTTCTCTCCACAGATACGCAGTATTTT
>TRBV28|NA|TRBJ2-7|NA
CASSPHFGGKAYEQYF
TGTGCCAGCAGTCCACATTTCGGCGGCAAAGCCTACGAGCAGTACTTC
>TRBV11-3|once|TRBJ2-1|NA
CASSQVGGDASYNEQFF
TGTGCCAGCAGCCAGGTTGGAGGGGATGCTTCCTACAATGAGCAGTTCTTC
>TRBV9|NA|TRBJ2-5|TRBD2
CASSDSGREQETQYF
TGTGCCAGCAGTGATAGCGGGAGGGAACAAGAGACCCAGTACTTC
>TRBV5-6|NA|TRBJ2-5|NA
CASSFGGRETQYF
TGTGCCAGCAGCTTCGGAGGAAGAGAGACCCAGTACTTC
>TRBV19|few|TRBJ2-4|TRBD1
CASSSPLRGRAKNIQYF
TGTGCCAGTAGTAGCCCTCTCAGGGGGCGCGCCAAAAACATTCAGTACTTC
>TRBV9|NA|TRBJ2-1|NA
CASSVEWGRNNEQFF
TGTGCCAGCAGCGTAGAGTGGGGACGGAACAATGAGCAGTTCTTC
>TRBV30|NA|TRBJ2-7|NA
CAWSRGTYEQYF
TGTGCCTGGAGTAGGGGGACCTACGAGCAGTACTTC
>TRBV30|NA|TRBJ2-5|NA
CAWDRYRETQYF
TGTGCCTGGGACAGGTACCGGGAGACCCAGTACTTC
>TRBV28|NA|TRBJ1-1|TRBD1
CASSTHPGTGDLRRNTEAFF
TGTGCCAGCAGCACGCACCCTGGGACAGGCGATTTACGCCGGAACACTGAAGCTTTCTTT
>TRBV9|NA|TRBJ2-7|TRBD2
CASSAGTSGYEQYF
TGTGCCAGCAGCGCCGGGACTAGCGGCTACGAGCAGTACTTC
>TRBV15|NA|TRBJ2-5|NA
CATSRDLIGTRRETQYF
TGTGCCACCAGCAGAGATCTTATAGGGACACGCCGGGAGACCCAGTACTTC
>TRBV5-8|NA|TRBJ2-1|NA
CATYYSYEQFF
TGTGCCACGTACTATAGCTATGAGCAGTTCTTC
>TRBV9|few|TRBJ2-3|NA
CASSATQGDTQYF
TGTGCCAGCAGCGCGACACAGGGAGATACGCAGTATTTT
>TRBV2|NA|TRBJ2-7|NA
CASNGGSGEQYF
TGTGCCAGCAATGGGGGGTCTGGCGAGCAGTACTTC
>TRBV5-4|NA|TRBJ2-3|TRBD2
CASSPLTGGRTYDTQYF
TGTGCCAGCAGTCCGCTAACGGGAGGGCGGACCTACGATACGCAGTATTTT
>TRBV21-1|once|TRBJ1-3|NA
CASSKALRATIYF
TGTGCCAGCAGCAAAGCGCTAAGGGCAACCATATATTTT
>TRBV10-3|NA|TRBJ1-5|NA
CAISPGQGSGQPQHF
TGTGCCATCAGCCCCGGGCAGGGTTCCGGTCAGCCCCAGCATTTT
>TRBV4-3|medium-sized|TRBJ1-1|TRBD1
CASSQDSGGVTEAFF
TGCGCCAGCAGCCAAGATTCAGGGGGTGTCACTGAAGCTTTCTTT
>TRBV10-3|NA|TRBJ1-1|TRBD1
CAISDSGGVEAFF
TGTGCCATCAGTGACTCAGGGGGGGTTGAAGCTTTCTTT
>TRBV9|NA|TRBJ2-2|NA
CASSKQTENTGELFF
TGTGCCAGCAGCAAACAGACAGAAAACACCGGGGAGCTGTTTTTT
>TRBV18|few|TRBJ2-4|NA
CASSPVGSENIQYF
TGTGCCAGCTCACCGGTTGGTTCAGAAAACATTCAGTACTTC
>TRBV4-2|NA|TRBJ1-2|NA
CASSQVGGGYTF
TGTGCCAGCAGCCAAGTGGGCGGTGGCTACACCTTC
>TRBV23-1|NA|TRBJ1-5|NA
CASPRPGQNCQPQHF
TGCGCCAGCCCAAGGCCGGGACAAAATTGTCAGCCCCAGCATTTT
>TRBV18|NA|TRBJ1-3|NA
CASSPPIGLAGNTIYF
TGTGCCAGCTCACCACCGATAGGGCTCGCTGGAAACACCATATATTTT
>TRBV29-1|NA|TRBJ1-2|NA
CSVDRPGTYGYTF
TGCAGCGTTGATCGTCCAGGGACCTATGGCTACACCTTC
>TRBV21-1|NA|TRBJ1-5|NA
CASSLNRAGQPQHF
TGTGCCAGCAGTCTAAACAGGGCCGGTCAGCCCCAGCATTTT
>TRBV7-2|NA|TRBJ1-1|NA
CASSPAGSGTTEAFF
TGTGCCAGCAGCCCCGCCGGAAGTGGGACCACTGAAGCTTTCTTT
>TRBV28|NA|TRBJ2-3|TRBD2
CATTLLAGLTDTQYF
TGTGCCACCACGCTACTAGCGGGCCTCACAGATACGCAGTATTTT
>TRBV9|NA|TRBJ2-3|NA
CASSVAAGTLTDTQYF
TGTGCCAGCAGCGTAGCAGCGGGGACACTCACAGATACGCAGTATTTT
>TRBV4-1|once|TRBJ1-1|TRBD1
CASSQDFDRGLGTEAFF
TGCGCCAGCAGCCAAGATTTCGACAGGGGGCTGGGCACTGAAGCTTTCTTT
>TRBV28|NA|TRBJ2-7|NA
CATVVSGSYEQYF
TGTGCCACCGTGGTTAGCGGATCCTACGAGCAGTACTTC
>TRBV19|NA|TRBJ2-3|NA
CASKNDVRGADTQYF
TGTGCCAGTAAAAATGACGTGAGGGGGGCAGATACGCAGTATTTT
>TRBV7-9|once|TRBJ2-2|NA
CASVEGGGAGELFF
TGTGCCAGCGTGGAGGGAGGGGGTGCCGGGGAGCTGTTTTTT
>TRBV2|once|TRBJ2-5|NA
CASSGGATAQYF
TGTGCCAGCAGTGGAGGAGCCACGGCCCAGTACTTC
>TRBV7-9|NA|TRBJ2-7|NA
CASSRGSTYEQYF
TGTGCCAGTTCCAGGGGATCGACCTACGAGCAGTACTTC
>TRBV19|NA|TRBJ2-1|NA
CASIGVNNEQFF
TGTGCCAGTATAGGGGTAAACAATGAGCAGTTCTTC
>TRBV5-1|few|TRBJ2-3|NA
CASNERVTDTQYF
TGCGCCAGCAACGAGCGGGTAACAGATACGCAGTATTTT
>TRBV6-5|NA|TRBJ2-7|TRBD1
CASSKETGIGDEQYF
TGTGCCAGCAGTAAAGAGACAGGGATCGGGGACGAGCAGTACTTC
>TRBV28|NA|TRBJ2-1|TRBD2
CASSPGRAGGEQFF
TGTGCCAGCAGTCCTGGCCGAGCGGGAGGTGAGCAGTTCTTC
>TRBV10-2|NA|TRBJ1-1|NA
CASSLGTEAFF
TGCGCCAGCAGCTTAGGGACTGAAGCTTTCTTT
>TRBV9|NA|TRBJ1-3|NA
CASSPPSGGRTIYF
TGTGCCAGCAGCCCACCGAGCGGGGGAAGAACCATATATTTT
>TRBV19|NA|TRBJ2-7|NA
CASSSGMREQYF
TGTGCCAGTAGTTCAGGCATGAGGGAGCAGTACTTC
>TRBV7-8|NA|TRBJ1-1|NA
CASRHGGFTGRGNTEAFF
TGTGCCAGCAGACATGGGGGGTTTACTGGGCGAGGGAACACTGAAGCTTTCTTT
>TRBV30|NA|TRBJ1-3|NA
CAWSLGSGVNTIYF
TGTGCCTGGAGTTTAGGGTCGGGGGTGAACACCATATATTTT